This T cell receptor (beta chain) was retrieved from a study of T cells in Graves' hyperthyroidism and ophthalmopathy. Study-wide results and limits: Among thyroid clonotypes expanded above 0.001, most also appeared in blood.

Germline V gene sequence: CDR1 KGHSH, CDR2 LQKENI. This CDR3 is built from 15 residues. V lost 3 bases and J lost 10; bases outside the gene matches: 14. TCR beta CDR3 region amplification was performed from RNA transcripts. TCR CDR3 regions were first amplified by RT-PCR with HTBI primers. TCRdb redid the calling of the multiplex PCR reads with MiXCR, one entry per CDR3 protein. Of a few hundred thousand distinct CDR3 sequences in the sample, about 14% are singletons; the top ten hold 20%. There are many counts of this clonotype. Its target is unknown. Material: blood. The TCR originated in a woman aged 25 to 39 with Graves' ophthalmopathy. The chain carries TRBV18 and TRBJ1-2; TRBD1 agrees at 7 bases. The CDR3 region is CASSPRDSPGQNYTF. CDR3 sequence (DNA): TGTGCCAGCTCACCTAGGGATTCACCGGGACAGAACTACACCTTC.